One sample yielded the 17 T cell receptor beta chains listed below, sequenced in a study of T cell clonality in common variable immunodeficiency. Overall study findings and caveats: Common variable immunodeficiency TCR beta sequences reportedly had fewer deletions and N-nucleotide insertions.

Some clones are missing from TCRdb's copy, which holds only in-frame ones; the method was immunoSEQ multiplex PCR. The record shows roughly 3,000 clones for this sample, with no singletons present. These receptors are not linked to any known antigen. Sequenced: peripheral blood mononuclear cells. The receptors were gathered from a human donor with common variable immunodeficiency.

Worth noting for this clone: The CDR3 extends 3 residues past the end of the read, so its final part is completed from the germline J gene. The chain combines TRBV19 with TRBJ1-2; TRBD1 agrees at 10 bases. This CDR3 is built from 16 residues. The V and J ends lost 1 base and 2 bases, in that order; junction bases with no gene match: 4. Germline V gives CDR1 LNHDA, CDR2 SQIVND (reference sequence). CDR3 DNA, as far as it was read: TGTGCCAGTAGTATAGCCTCGACAGGGGGCAACTATGGC. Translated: CASSIASTGGNYG. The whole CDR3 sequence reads CASSIASTGGNYGYTF.

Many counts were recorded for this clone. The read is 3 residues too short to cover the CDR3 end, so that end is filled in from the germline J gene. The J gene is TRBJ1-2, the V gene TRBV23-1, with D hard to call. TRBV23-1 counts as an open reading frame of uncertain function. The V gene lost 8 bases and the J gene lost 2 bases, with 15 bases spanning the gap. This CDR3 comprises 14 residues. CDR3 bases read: TGCGCCAGCCCCCGAAAAATGCGGAACTATGGC. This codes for CASPRKMRNYG. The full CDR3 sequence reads CASPRKMRNYGYTF.

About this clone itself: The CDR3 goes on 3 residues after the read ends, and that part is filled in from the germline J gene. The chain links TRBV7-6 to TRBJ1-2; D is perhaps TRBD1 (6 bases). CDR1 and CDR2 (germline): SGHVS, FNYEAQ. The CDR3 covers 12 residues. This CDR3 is CASSFQGRGYTF. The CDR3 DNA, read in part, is TGTGCCAGCAGCTTTCAGGGGCGAGGC.

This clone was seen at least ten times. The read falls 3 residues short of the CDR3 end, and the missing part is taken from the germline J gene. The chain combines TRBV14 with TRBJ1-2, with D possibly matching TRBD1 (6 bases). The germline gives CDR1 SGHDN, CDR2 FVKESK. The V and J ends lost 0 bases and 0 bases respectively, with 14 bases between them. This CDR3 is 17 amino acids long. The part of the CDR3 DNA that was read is TGTGCCAGCAGCCAAGACCTCGGGACAATACCTAACTATGGC. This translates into CASSQDLGTIPNYG. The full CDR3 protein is CASSQDLGTIPNYGYTF.

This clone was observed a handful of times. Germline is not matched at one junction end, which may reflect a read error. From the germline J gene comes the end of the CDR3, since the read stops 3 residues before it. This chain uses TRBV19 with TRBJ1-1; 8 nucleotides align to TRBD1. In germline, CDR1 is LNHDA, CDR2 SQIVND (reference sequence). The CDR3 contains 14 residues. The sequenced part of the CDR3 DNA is TGTGTCAGTACCGGGGACAGGAGGAACACTGAA. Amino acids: CVSTGDRRNTE. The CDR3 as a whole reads CVSTGDRRNTEAFF.

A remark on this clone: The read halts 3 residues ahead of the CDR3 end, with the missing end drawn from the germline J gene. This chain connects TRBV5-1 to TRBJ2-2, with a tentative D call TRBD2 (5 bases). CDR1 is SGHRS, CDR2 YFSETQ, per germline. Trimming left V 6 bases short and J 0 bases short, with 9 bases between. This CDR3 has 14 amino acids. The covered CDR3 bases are TGCGCCAGCAAGGTAGCGTCGAACACCGGGGAG. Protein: CASKVASNTGE. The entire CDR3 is CASKVASNTGELFF.

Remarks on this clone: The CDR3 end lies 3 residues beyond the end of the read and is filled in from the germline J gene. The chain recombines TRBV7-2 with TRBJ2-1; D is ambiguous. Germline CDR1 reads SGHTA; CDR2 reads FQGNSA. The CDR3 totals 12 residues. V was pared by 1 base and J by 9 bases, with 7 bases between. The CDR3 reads CASSLDPSEQFF. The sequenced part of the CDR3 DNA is TGTGCCAGCAGCTTAGACCCCAGTGAG.

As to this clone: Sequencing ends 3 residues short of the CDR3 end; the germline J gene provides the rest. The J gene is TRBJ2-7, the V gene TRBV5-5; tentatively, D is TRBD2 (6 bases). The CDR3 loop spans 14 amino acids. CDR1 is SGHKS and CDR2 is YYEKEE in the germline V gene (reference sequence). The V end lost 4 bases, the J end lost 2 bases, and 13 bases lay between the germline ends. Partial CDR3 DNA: TGTGCCAGCAGCGTAACCCGCGGGGCCTACGAG. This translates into CASSVTRGAYE. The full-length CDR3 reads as CASSVTRGAYEQYF.

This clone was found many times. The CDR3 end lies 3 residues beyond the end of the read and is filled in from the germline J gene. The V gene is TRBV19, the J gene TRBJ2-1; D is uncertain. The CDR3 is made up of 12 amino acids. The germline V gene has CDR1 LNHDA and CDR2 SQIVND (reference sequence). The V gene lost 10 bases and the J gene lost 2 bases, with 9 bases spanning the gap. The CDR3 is CATRGTYNEQFF. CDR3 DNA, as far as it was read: TGTGCCACCCGCGGCACCTACAATGAG.

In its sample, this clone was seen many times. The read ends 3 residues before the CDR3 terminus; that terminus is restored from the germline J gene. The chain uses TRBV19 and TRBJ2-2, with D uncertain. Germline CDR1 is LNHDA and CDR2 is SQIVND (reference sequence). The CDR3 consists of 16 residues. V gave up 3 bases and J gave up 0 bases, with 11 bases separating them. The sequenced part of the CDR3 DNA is TGTGCCAGTAGTATCCCTCGGCGGACGAACACCGGGGAG. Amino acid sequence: CASSIPRRTNTGE. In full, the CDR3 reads CASSIPRRTNTGELFF.

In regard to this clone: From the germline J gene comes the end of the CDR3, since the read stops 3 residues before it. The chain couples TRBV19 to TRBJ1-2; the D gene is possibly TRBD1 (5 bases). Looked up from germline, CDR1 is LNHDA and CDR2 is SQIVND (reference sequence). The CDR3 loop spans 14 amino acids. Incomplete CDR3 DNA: TGTGCCAGTAGTATACAGCAGGGCCCCTACGGC. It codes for CASSIQQGPYG. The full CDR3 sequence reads CASSIQQGPYGYTF.

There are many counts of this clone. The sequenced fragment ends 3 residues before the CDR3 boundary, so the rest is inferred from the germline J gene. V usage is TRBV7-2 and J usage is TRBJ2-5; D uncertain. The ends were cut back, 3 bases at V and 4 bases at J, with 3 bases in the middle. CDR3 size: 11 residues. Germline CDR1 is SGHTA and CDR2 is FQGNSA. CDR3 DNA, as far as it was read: TGTGCCAGCAGCTTCCTAGAGACC. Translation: CASSFLET. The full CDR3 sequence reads CASSFLETQYF.

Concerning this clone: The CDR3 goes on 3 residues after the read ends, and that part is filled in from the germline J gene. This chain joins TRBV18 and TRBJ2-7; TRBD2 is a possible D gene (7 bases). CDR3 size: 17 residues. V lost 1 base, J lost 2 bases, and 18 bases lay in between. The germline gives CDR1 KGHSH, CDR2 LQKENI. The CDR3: CASSPHGGGGAPYEQYF. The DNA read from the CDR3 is TGTGCCAGCTCACCACACGGCGGCGGGGGCGCGCCCTACGAG.

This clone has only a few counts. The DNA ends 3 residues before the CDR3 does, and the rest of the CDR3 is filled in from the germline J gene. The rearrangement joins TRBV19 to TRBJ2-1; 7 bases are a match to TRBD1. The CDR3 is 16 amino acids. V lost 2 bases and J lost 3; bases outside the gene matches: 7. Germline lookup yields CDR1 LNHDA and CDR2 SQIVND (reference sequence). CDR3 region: CASSIFRRGNYNEQFF. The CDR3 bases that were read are TGTGCCAGTAGTATATTCCGCAGGGGGAACTACAATGAG. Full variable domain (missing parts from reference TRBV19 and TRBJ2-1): DGGITQSPKYLFRKEGQNVTLSCEQNLNHDAMYWYRQDPGQGLRLIYYSQIVNDFQKGDIAEGYSVSREKKESFPLTVTSAQKNPTAFYLCASSIFRRGNYNEQFFGPGTRLTVL.

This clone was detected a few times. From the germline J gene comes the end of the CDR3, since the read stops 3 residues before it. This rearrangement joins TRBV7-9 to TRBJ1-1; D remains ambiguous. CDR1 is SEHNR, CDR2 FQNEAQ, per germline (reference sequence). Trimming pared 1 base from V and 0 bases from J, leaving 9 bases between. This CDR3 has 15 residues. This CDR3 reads CASSLVYRMNTEAFF. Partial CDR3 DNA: TGTGCCAGCAGCTTAGTCTACAGAATGAACACTGAA.

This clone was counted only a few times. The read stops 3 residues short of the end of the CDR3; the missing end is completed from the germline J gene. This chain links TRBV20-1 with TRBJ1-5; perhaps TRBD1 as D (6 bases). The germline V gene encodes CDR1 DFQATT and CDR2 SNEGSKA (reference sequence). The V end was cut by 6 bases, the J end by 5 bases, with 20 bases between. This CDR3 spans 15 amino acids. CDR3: CSAEPRRGAYQPQHF. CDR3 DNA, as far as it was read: TGCAGTGCCGAGCCTCGACGGGGGGCCTATCAGCCC.

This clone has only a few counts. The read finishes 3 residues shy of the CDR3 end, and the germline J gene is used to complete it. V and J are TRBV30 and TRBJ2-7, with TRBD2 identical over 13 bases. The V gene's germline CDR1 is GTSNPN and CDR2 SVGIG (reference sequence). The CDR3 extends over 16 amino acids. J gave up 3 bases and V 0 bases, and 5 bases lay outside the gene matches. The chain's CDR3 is CAWSVGGLAGLYEQYF. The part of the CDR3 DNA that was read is TGTGCCTGGAGTGTTGGGGGACTAGCGGGGCTCTACGAG.